Listed here are 28 T cell receptor beta chains from one sample, sequenced in a study of blood T cell repertoires in COVID-19. Sequenced by immunoSEQ multiplex PCR; TCRdb stores in-frame clones only, minus some. The sample yields a few hundred thousand clones, around 91% seen once. The sequencing sample was made of peripheral blood. The receptors stem from a woman aged 55-69 years with acute or convalescent COVID-19.

This chain links TRBV5-1 with TRBJ1-1, with 7 bases matching TRBD1. The CDR3 spans 12 residues. The V gene end was trimmed by 0 bases and the J gene end by 8 bases; junction bases not matched to a gene: 1. In germline, CDR1 is SGHRS, CDR2 YFSETQ. The CDR3 spells CASSLGQGEAFF. In DNA form, the CDR3 reads TGCGCCAGCAGCTTGGGACAGGGAGAAGCTTTCTTT.

V is TRBV28 and J is TRBJ2-1; D is undetermined. Trimming stripped 5 bases from V and 3 bases from J, with 17 bases between. This CDR3 spans 16 amino acids. Germline-derived CDR1 and CDR2 are MDHEN and SYDVKM. CDR3 DNA sequence: TGTGCCAGCAGTCCCGAGAGGCCTAGGCTCTACAATGAGCAGTTCTTC. Its translation: CASSPERPRLYNEQFF.

V is TRBV4-3 and J is TRBJ2-1, with D perhaps TRBD1 (6 bases). The germline V gene has CDR1 LGHNA and CDR2 YSLEER. V was shortened by 1 base and J by 7 bases, with 11 bases between the two germline ends. There are 14 residues in the CDR3. CDR3 amino acids: CASSQVNRANEQFF. The CDR3 region has the DNA TGCGCCAGCAGCCAAGTTAACAGGGCGAATGAGCAGTTCTTC.

With respect to this clone: Other DNA sequences in this sample translate to the same CDR3. The chain uses TRBV11-2 and TRBJ1-4, with 9 positions matching TRBD1. Germline CDR1 SGHAT, CDR2 FQNNGV. The CDR3 has 14 amino acids. After removal of 1 base from V and 7 bases from J, the junction contained 1 base not matched to a gene. The CDR3: CASSLGQGGEKLFF. CDR3 bases: TGTGCCAGCAGCTTAGGACAGGGGGGTGAAAAACTGTTTTTT.

The genes are TRBV25-1 and TRBJ2-1; 7 bases are a match to TRBD2. V dropped 5 bases and J dropped 13; count of bases not matched to a gene: 5. CDR3 length equals 11 residues. Germline V gives CDR1 MGHDK, CDR2 SYGVNS. As DNA, the CDR3 is TGTGCCAGCAGTTTTAGCGGGCTTCAGTTCTTC. As protein: CASSFSGLQFF. The full variable domain, with the rest looked up from reference TRBV25-1 and TRBJ2-1, is EADIYQTPRYLVIGTGKKITLECSQTMGHDKMYWYQQDPGMELHLIHYSYGVNSTEKGDLSSESTVSRIRTEHFPLTLESARPSHTSQYLCASSFSGLQFFGPGTRLTVL.

The V gene is TRBV4-1, the J gene TRBJ2-7; 8 bases match TRBD2. From germline, CDR1 is MGHRA and CDR2 YSYEKL. The CDR3 extends over 14 amino acids. The J segment lost 2 bases and the V segment lost 2 bases, leaving 2 bases of the junction unmatched. CDR3 amino acids: CASSQTSGPYEQYF. The CDR3 DNA is TGCGCCAGCAGCCAAACTAGCGGACCCTACGAGCAGTACTTC.

The chain has TRBV28 and TRBJ1-4; the match to TRBD1 covers 9 bases. J lost 0 bases, V lost 3 bases, and 2 bases had no gene match. The CDR3 runs 16 residues. CDR1 and CDR2 (germline): MDHEN, SYDVKM. The CDR3 DNA reads as TGTGCCAGCAGTTTGACAGGGGGGGCAACTAATGAAAAACTGTTTTTT. Translating it yields CASSLTGGATNEKLFF.

This chain links TRBV6-6 with TRBJ1-2; the D gene is possibly TRBD1 (5 bases). The germline V gene encodes CDR1 MNHNY and CDR2 SVGAGI (reference sequence). This CDR3 is built from 10 residues. V was shortened by 9 bases and J by 10 bases, with 12 bases between the two germline ends. The CDR3 protein is CASGGDDYTF. CDR3 nucleotide sequence: TGTGCCAGTGGAGGGGACGACTACACCTTC.

The chain couples TRBV18 to TRBJ2-7; D unresolved. The CDR3 has 13 residues. The V end lost 3 bases, the J end lost 0 bases, and 6 bases lay between the germline ends. Germline loops: CDR1 KGHSH, CDR2 LQKENI. The CDR3, as DNA: TGTGCCAGCTCACCGACACTCTCCTACGAGCAGTACTTC. It yields the protein CASSPTLSYEQYF. Full variable domain (remainder filled in from reference TRBV18 and TRBJ2-7): NAGVMQNPRHLVRRRGQEARLRCSPMKGHSHVYWYRQLPEEGLKFMVYLQKENIIDESGMPKERFSAEFPKEGPSILRIQQVVRGDSAAYFCASSPTLSYEQYFGPGTRLTVT.

The J gene is TRBJ1-6, the V gene TRBV5-1; TRBD1 matches at 10 bases. Trimming removed 3 bases from V and 7 bases from J; junction bases left unmatched: 4. The CDR3 extends over 15 amino acids. Per the germline V gene, CDR1 is SGHRS and CDR2 is YFSETQ. CDR3 nucleotides: TGCGCCAGCAGCTCGGGACAGGGGCTGAATTCACCCCTCCACTTT. It translates to CASSSGQGLNSPLHF.

This chain uses TRBV12-5 with TRBJ2-1; TRBD2 agrees at 14 bases. Germline trimming cut 0 bases from V and 2 bases from J; bases unmatched to any gene: 9. Germline V lookup: CDR1 LGHNT, CDR2 FRNRAP. The CDR3 extends over 20 amino acids. The CDR3 protein is CASGLVLGGLAGATYNEQFF. The DNA for the CDR3 is TGTGCTAGTGGTTTGGTTCTGGGGGGACTAGCGGGAGCAACCTACAATGAGCAGTTCTTC.

In this sample, this clone turned up a few times. The rearrangement links TRBV6-4 to TRBJ2-2; tentatively, D is TRBD2 (6 bases). This CDR3 region has 14 residues. V dropped 4 bases and J dropped 4 bases, with 10 bases sitting between them. Germline CDR1 MRHNA, CDR2 SNTAGT. CDR3 amino acids: CASSVRAGTGELFF. The CDR3 bases are TGTGCCAGCAGTGTGCGAGCGGGCACCGGGGAGCTGTTTTTT.

The genes are TRBV7-8 and TRBJ2-5; TRBD2 matches 11 bases. This CDR3 comprises 16 residues. Trimming removed 5 bases from V and 1 base from J; junction bases left unmatched: 6. Germline V CDR1 and CDR2: SGHVS, FQNEAQ. For the CDR3, the DNA is TGTGCCAGCAGCCCCGGGACTAGCGGATCCCAAGAGACCCAGTACTTC. Protein sequence: CASSPGTSGSQETQYF. Supplemented by reference TRBV7-8 and TRBJ2-5, the full variable domain reads GAGVSQSPRYKVAKRGQDVALRCDPISGHVSLFWYQQALGQGPEFLTYFQNEAQLDKSGLPSDRFFAERPEGSVSTLKIQRTQQEDSAVYLCASSPGTSGSQETQYFGPGTRLLVL.

This chain joins TRBV6-5 and TRBJ2-7; TRBD1 agrees at 8 bases. The J segment lost 3 bases and the V segment lost 6 bases, leaving 7 bases of the junction unmatched. Germline lookup yields CDR1 MNHEY and CDR2 SVGAGI. The CDR3 totals 14 residues. The CDR3 DNA sequence: TGTGCCAGCAGCCGCGGGACAGGTCTCTACGAGCAGTACTTC. Amino acids: CASSRGTGLYEQYF.

As concerns this clone: Other DNA sequences in this specimen translate into the identical CDR3. This chain uses TRBV5-1 with TRBJ2-7; 7 bases fit TRBD1. This CDR3 spans 13 amino acids. The trim removed 0 bases at V and 6 bases at J, leaving 3 bases unmatched. Germline lookup yields CDR1 SGHRS and CDR2 YFSETQ. CDR3 region: CASSLGQGGEQYF. The CDR3 DNA reads as TGCGCCAGCAGCTTGGGACAGGGTGGCGAGCAGTACTTC.

This chain joins TRBV7-8 and TRBJ1-4, with 10 bases identical to TRBD1. The length of the CDR3 is 15 residues. After removal of 5 bases from V and 7 bases from J, the junction contained 7 bases not matched to a gene. The germline gives CDR1 SGHVS, CDR2 FQNEAQ. Here the CDR3 reads CASSPRDRGAEKLFF. The CDR3 DNA follows: TGTGCCAGCAGCCCCCGGGACAGGGGTGCTGAAAAACTGTTTTTT.

The V and J genes are TRBV5-6 and TRBJ2-7, with 16 bases aligning to TRBD2. The J segment lost 7 bases and the V segment lost 4 bases, leaving 5 bases of the junction unmatched. Germline values: CDR1 SGHDT, CDR2 YYEEEE. CDR3 length: 15 residues. CDR3 nucleotides: TGTGCCAGCAGCCTCCTGGGACTAGCGGGAGGGGAGCAGTACTTC. Protein: CASSLLGLAGGEQYF. Using reference TRBV5-6 and TRBJ2-7 for the parts outside the CDR3, the full variable domain is DAGVTQSPTHLIKTRGQQVTLRCSPKSGHDTVSWYQQALGQGPQFIFQYYEEEERQRGNFPDRFSGHQFPNYSSELNVNALLLGDSALYLCASSLLGLAGGEQYFGPGTRLTVT.

The chain recombines TRBV4-3 with TRBJ1-1, with 7 bases identical to TRBD1. V was clipped by 2 bases and J by 10 bases; unmatched bases: 10. Per the germline V gene, CDR1 is LGHNA and CDR2 is YSLEER. CDR3 length equals 14 residues. The CDR3 spells CASSQTRTGPRAFF. For the CDR3, the DNA is TGCGCCAGCAGCCAAACTCGGACAGGCCCGAGAGCTTTCTTT.

The CDR3 sequence: CASSYVGELFF. CDR3 bases: TGTGCCAGCAGTTACGTAGGGGAACTGTTTTTT. This chain links TRBV6-6 with TRBJ1-4; D possibly corresponds to TRBD1 (5 bases). CDR3 length: 11 amino acids. Germline CDR1 is MNHNY and CDR2 is SVGAGI (reference sequence). Deletions cut 2 bases from V and 12 bases from J, with 7 bases between.

The genes are TRBV6-5 and TRBJ1-2; D is uncertain. V lost 5 bases and J 4 bases, leaving 14 bases between the germline ends. The CDR3 contains 14 residues. CDR1 and CDR2 from the germline V gene are MNHEY and SVGAGI. CDR3 sequence reads: CASSLSGEGYGYTF. The CDR3 nucleotides read TGTGCCAGCAGTCTAAGCGGGGAGGGCTATGGCTACACCTTC.

This chain links TRBV6-2 or TRBV6-3 with TRBJ2-3, with 10 nucleotides matching TRBD2. Germline CDR1 is MNHEY and CDR2 is SVGEGT. The V segment lost 6 bases and the J segment 2 bases; nucleotides outside the gene matches: 11. The CDR3 runs 17 residues. For the CDR3, the DNA is TGTGCCAGCAGCGCCGCTTCTAGCGGGGGCCTCACAGATACGCAGTATTTT. Translating it yields CASSAASSGGLTDTQYF.

The chain joins TRBV4-3 to TRBJ1-3; no clear D gene. The V end lost 0 bases, the J end lost 0 bases, and 9 bases lay between the germline ends. The germline gives CDR1 LGHNA, CDR2 YSLEER. This CDR3 has 16 amino acids. The CDR3 reads CASSQESDLSGNTIYF. The CDR3, as DNA: TGCGCCAGCAGCCAAGAATCAGATCTCTCTGGAAACACCATATATTTT.

The V gene is TRBV27, the J gene TRBJ1-4, with D tentatively TRBD1 (6 bases). The CDR3 is 15 amino acids. Trimming stripped 4 bases from V and 4 bases from J, with 13 bases between. From germline, CDR1 is MNHEY and CDR2 SMNVEV (reference sequence). CDR3 nucleotides: TGTGCCAGCAGTTGGAAAAGGGGGAATAATGAAAAACTGTTTTTT. Encoded protein: CASSWKRGNNEKLFF.

V usage is TRBV5-6 and J usage is TRBJ1-2, with D tentatively TRBD1 (5 bases). Trimming shortened V by 0 bases and J by 11 bases, and 29 bases separated the two germline ends. Looked up from germline, CDR1 is SGHDT and CDR2 is YYEEEE. This CDR3 comprises 18 residues. As DNA, the CDR3 is TGTGCCAGCAGCTTGGATGGCCCCGTGACAGTCTCTTATAATTGGTACACCTTC. Protein product: CASSLDGPVTVSYNWYTF.

The J gene is TRBJ2-2, the V gene TRBV5-1; TRBD2 agrees at 9 bases. The junction had 2 bases not matched to a gene; V was cut back by 1 base and J by 1 base. Germline CDR1 reads SGHRS; CDR2 reads YFSETQ. This CDR3 is built from 16 residues. DNA for the CDR3: TGCGCCAGCAGCTTGAGCGGGGGGATGAACACCGGGGAGCTGTTTTTT. It encodes CASSLSGGMNTGELFF.

The chain combines TRBV4-1 with TRBJ1-2; unclear D gene. CDR3 size: 15 residues. From germline, CDR1 is MGHRA and CDR2 YSYEKL. The ends were cut back, 2 bases at V and 0 bases at J, with 10 bases in the middle. The CDR3 is CASSQPLLANYGYTF. The CDR3 DNA reads as TGCGCCAGCAGCCAACCTTTACTCGCTAACTATGGCTACACCTTC.

This rearrangement joins TRBV28 to TRBJ1-1; unclear D gene. Germline-derived CDR1 and CDR2 are MDHEN and SYDVKM. V gave up 2 bases and J gave up 4 bases, with 11 bases separating them. The CDR3 covers 14 residues. In DNA form, the CDR3 reads TGTGCCAGCAGTTTAGTCCACGGGGTCACTGAAGCTTTCTTT. It translates to CASSLVHGVTEAFF.

The chain joins TRBV5-5 to TRBJ2-1, with D tentatively TRBD1 (6 bases). The CDR3 length is 15 residues. Trimming pared 5 bases from V and 0 bases from J, leaving 12 bases between. Germline CDR1 SGHKS, CDR2 YYEKEE (reference sequence). Here the CDR3 DNA reads TGTGCCAGCAGTGCAGGGGAAAGCTCCTACAATGAGCAGTTCTTC. Protein sequence: CASSAGESSYNEQFF.